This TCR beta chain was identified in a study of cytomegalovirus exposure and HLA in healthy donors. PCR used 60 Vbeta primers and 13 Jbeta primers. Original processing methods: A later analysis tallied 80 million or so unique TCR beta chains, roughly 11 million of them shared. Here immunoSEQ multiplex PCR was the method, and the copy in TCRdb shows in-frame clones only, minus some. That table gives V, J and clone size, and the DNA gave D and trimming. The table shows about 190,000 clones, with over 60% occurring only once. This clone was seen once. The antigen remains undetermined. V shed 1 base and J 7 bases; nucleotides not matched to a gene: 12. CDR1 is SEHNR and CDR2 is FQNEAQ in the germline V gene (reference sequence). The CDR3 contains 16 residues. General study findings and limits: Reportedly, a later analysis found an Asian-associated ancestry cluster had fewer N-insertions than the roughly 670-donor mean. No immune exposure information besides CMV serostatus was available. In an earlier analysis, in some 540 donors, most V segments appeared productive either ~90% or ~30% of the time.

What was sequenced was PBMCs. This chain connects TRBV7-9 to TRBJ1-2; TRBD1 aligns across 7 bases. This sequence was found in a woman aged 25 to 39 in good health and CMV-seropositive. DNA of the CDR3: TGTGCCAGCAGCTTAGGTTTGCGACAGGGAGAGGGTGGCTACACCTTC. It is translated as CASSLGLRQGEGGYTF.